Below, 9 T cell receptor beta chains from the same sample are listed, as sequenced in a study of shared clonotypes between healthy human individuals. Libraries were prepared by immunoSEQ multiplex PCR; TCRdb keeps only in-frame clonotypes and omits some of them. Of more than 200,000 clones listed, over 50% are singletons. The sequenced sample was memory CD4+ T cells sorted from blood. Sample subset: CD45RA-negative fraction. These receptors were taken from a man aged 30-40 years in good health.

The chain couples TRBV6-5 to TRBJ1-2; perhaps TRBD1 as D (5 bases). This CDR3 contains 14 residues. V gave up 8 bases and J gave up 4 bases, with 17 bases separating them. In germline, CDR1 is MNHEY, CDR2 SVGAGI. CDR3 in DNA: TGTGCCAGCTCCAGCCCCGGGACTGCCTATGGCTACACCTTC. Its protein product is CASSSPGTAYGYTF.

This clone has a handful of counts. J is TRBJ2-7 and V is TRBV2, with 10 bases that match TRBD1. The CDR3 is 14 residues long. The germline V gene encodes CDR1 SNHLY and CDR2 FYNNEI. With V trimmed by 5 bases and J by 1 base, 2 bases remained unmatched. The CDR3 protein is CASSPGQGSYEQYF. The CDR3 nucleotides are TGTGCCAGCAGTCCGGGACAGGGGTCCTACGAGCAGTACTTC.

This clone has more than one count but fewer than ten. The genes are TRBV27 and TRBJ1-2; D is uncertain. Trimming left V 3 bases short and J 2 bases short, with 10 bases between. Germline lookup yields CDR1 MNHEY and CDR2 SMNVEV (reference sequence). This CDR3 has 14 amino acids. The CDR3 sequence: CASSLGATNYGYTF. DNA of the CDR3: TGTGCCAGCAGTTTGGGTGCAACCAACTATGGCTACACCTTC.

This clone was observed a few times. This chain links TRBV9 with TRBJ2-1; 8 nucleotides line up with TRBD1. The germline V gene encodes CDR1 SGDLS and CDR2 YYNGEE. J lost 2 bases, V lost 3 bases, and 7 bases had no gene match. The CDR3 length is 16 residues. The DNA for the CDR3 is TGTGCCAGCAGCGGCAGGGGGCAAACCACCTACAATGAGCAGTTCTTC. Translating it yields CASSGRGQTTYNEQFF. Together with reference TRBV9 and TRBJ2-1, the CDR3 gives the full variable domain: DSGVTQTPKHLITATGQRVTLRCSPRSGDLSVYWYQQSLDQGLQFLIQYYNGEERAKGNILERFSAQQFPDLHSELNLSSLELGDSALYFCASSGRGQTTYNEQFFGPGTRLTVL.

V gene TRBV5-4 combines with J gene TRBJ2-7; 8 bases match TRBD1. Germline loops: CDR1 SGHNT, CDR2 YYREEE (reference sequence). Trimming took 2 bases from V and 6 from J; bases not matched to a gene: 10. The CDR3 contains 15 residues. The CDR3 nucleotides are TGTGCCAGCAGCTTACAGGGGGATTACGGGGTCGAGCAGTACTTC. Amino acid sequence: CASSLQGDYGVEQYF.

V and J are TRBV5-5 and TRBJ2-7; 9 nucleotides align to TRBD1. After removal of 4 bases from V and 5 bases from J, the junction contained 4 bases not matched to a gene. The germline gives CDR1 SGHKS, CDR2 YYEKEE (reference sequence). The length of the CDR3 is 13 residues. The CDR3 DNA reads as TGTGCCAGCAGCCGGGACAGGGATGACGAGCAGTACTTC. Protein product: CASSRDRDDEQYF.

This clone was detected only a few times. This chain links TRBV5-6 with TRBJ2-7, with TRBD2 matching 7 bases. Germline V CDR1 and CDR2: SGHDT, YYEEEE. The CDR3 runs 15 residues. V lost 1 base, J lost 6 bases, and 10 bases stayed unmatched. The CDR3 is CASSLRLAETREQYF. The CDR3 DNA reads TGTGCCAGCAGCTTGCGGCTAGCGGAGACCCGCGAGCAGTACTTC.

This chain links TRBV7-2 with TRBJ2-7; 7 bases fit TRBD1. The germline V gene has CDR1 SGHTA and CDR2 FQGNSA. Unmatched junction bases numbered 5, after V lost 3 bases and J lost 3 bases. This CDR3 contains 14 residues. CDR3 region: CASSFEGALYEQYF. In DNA form, the CDR3 reads TGTGCCAGCAGCTTCGAGGGGGCTCTCTACGAGCAGTACTTC. The whole variable domain, filled in from reference TRBV7-2 and TRBJ2-7, reads GAGVSQSPSNKVTEKGKDVELRCDPISGHTALYWYRQSLGQGLEFLIYFQGNSAPDKSGLPSDRFSAERTGGSVSTLTIQRTQQEDSAVYLCASSFEGALYEQYFGPGTRLTVT.

The chain joins TRBV11-2 to TRBJ1-1; D remains unclear. Germline assignment: CDR1 SGHAT and CDR2 FQNNGV. This CDR3 is built from 14 residues. The V gene lost 5 bases and the J gene lost 0 bases, with 10 bases spanning the gap. The CDR3 DNA follows: TGTGCCAGCAGCCCCTACTGGGTGAACACTGAAGCTTTCTTT. This gives the protein CASSPYWVNTEAFF.